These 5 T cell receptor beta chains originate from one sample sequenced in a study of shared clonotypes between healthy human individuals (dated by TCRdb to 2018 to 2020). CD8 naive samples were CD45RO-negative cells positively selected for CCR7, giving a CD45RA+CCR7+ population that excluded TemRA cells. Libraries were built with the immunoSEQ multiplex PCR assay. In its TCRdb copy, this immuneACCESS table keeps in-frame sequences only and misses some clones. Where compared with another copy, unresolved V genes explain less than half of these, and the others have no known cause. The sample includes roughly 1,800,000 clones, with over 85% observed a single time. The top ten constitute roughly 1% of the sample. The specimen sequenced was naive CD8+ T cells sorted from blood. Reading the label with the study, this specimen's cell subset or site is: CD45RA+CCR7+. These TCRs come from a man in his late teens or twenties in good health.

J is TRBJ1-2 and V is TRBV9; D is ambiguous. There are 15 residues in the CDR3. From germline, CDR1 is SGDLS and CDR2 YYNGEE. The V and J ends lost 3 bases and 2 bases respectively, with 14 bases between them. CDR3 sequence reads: CASSGWIRENYGYTF. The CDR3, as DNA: TGTGCCAGCAGCGGATGGATAAGGGAGAACTATGGCTACACCTTC. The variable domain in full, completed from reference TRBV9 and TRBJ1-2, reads DSGVTQTPKHLITATGQRVTLRCSPRSGDLSVYWYQQSLDQGLQFLIQYYNGEERAKGNILERFSAQQFPDLHSELNLSSLELGDSALYFCASSGWIRENYGYTFGSGTRLTVV.

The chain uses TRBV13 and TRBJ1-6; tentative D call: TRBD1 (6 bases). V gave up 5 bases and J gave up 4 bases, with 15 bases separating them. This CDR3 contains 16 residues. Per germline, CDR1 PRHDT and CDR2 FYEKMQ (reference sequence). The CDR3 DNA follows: TGTGCCAGCAGCCCGTCGGGGGCGAAATATAATTCACCCCTCCACTTT. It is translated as CASSPSGAKYNSPLHF.

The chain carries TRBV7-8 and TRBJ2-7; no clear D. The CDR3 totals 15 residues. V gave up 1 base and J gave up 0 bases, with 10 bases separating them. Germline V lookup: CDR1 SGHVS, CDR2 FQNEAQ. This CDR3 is CASSLVTEDSYEQYF. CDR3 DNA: TGTGCCAGCAGCTTAGTGACGGAAGACTCCTACGAGCAGTACTTC.

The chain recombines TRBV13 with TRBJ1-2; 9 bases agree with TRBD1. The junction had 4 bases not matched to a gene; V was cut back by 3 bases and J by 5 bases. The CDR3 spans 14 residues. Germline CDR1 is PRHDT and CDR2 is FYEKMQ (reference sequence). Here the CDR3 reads CASSFRQGGYGYTF. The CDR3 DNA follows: TGTGCCAGCAGCTTCCGACAGGGGGGTTATGGCTACACCTTC.

The CDR3 protein is CASSSKRGTTAYEQYF. The CDR3 DNA reads TGTGCCAGCAGTTCCAAAAGGGGGACAACAGCCTACGAGCAGTACTTC. The chain employs TRBV6-5 and TRBJ2-7; D possibly corresponds to TRBD1 (6 bases). Germline lookup yields CDR1 MNHEY and CDR2 SVGAGI. Between the trimmed V and J ends, which lost 4 bases and 2 bases, there was a span of 18 bases. The CDR3 sequence is 16 residues long.